Below are 19 T cell receptor beta chains sequenced from a single sample in a study of T-cell memory formation after mild COVID-19. Each CDR3 protein is one row after TCRdb ran MiXCR on the 5' RACE reads. The sample consists of a few hundred thousand distinct CDR3 sequences, around 20% of them appearing once. Sequencing was done on a sample of PBMCs or a T cell subset sorted from them (not recorded which). Receptors were obtained from a man aged 18-30 years who had mild COVID-19 (a few samples of this study predate the infection). Cell type and time point are not known.

This clonotype has only a few counts. The genes are TRBV12-3 or TRBV12-4 and TRBJ1-1; possible D gene TRBD1, 5 bases. The CDR3 extends over 12 amino acids. The V end was cut by 5 bases, the J end by 10 bases, with 14 bases between. The CDR3 is CASSPPGISAFF. CDR3 DNA sequence: TGTGCCAGCAGTCCCCCAGGGATCTCAGCTTTCTTT.

This clonotype has only a few counts. The V gene is TRBV4-1, the J gene TRBJ2-7; D gene unclear. V lost 2 bases and J lost 1, with 6 bases in between. Germline CDR1 and CDR2: MGHRA and YSYEKL. The CDR3 spans 13 residues. The CDR3 nucleotides read TGCGCCAGCAGCCAACCAGAATCCTACGAGCAGTACTTC. It codes for CASSQPESYEQYF.

This clonotype was seen more than once but under ten times. The chain combines TRBV20-1 with TRBJ2-3; tentatively, D is TRBD1 (7 bases). The CDR3 runs 14 residues. Trimming cost V 5 bases and J 4 bases, with 16 bases left between them. CDR1 is DFQATT, CDR2 SNEGSKA, per germline (reference sequence). CDR3 sequence (DNA): TGCAGTGCTGGAGGGGGCGCCCGCGCAGATACGCAGTATTTT. Its translation: CSAGGGARADTQYF.

This clonotype was found a few times. CDR3 DNA: TGTGCCAGCACCCCGTTTGAACTCTATGGCTACACCTTC. As protein: CASTPFELYGYTF. This chain uses TRBV6-2 or TRBV6-3 with TRBJ1-2; D unclear. The V end was cut by 7 bases, the J end by 4 bases, with 13 bases between. Germline loops: CDR1 MNHEY, CDR2 SVGEGT. This CDR3 region has 13 residues.

This rearrangement joins TRBV10-3 to TRBJ1-1, with TRBD1 identical over 9 bases. In germline, CDR1 is ENHRY, CDR2 SYGVKD. Trimming removed 7 bases from V and 4 bases from J; junction bases left unmatched: 10. The CDR3 sequence is 15 residues long. The CDR3 sequence: CAITGGQGEGTEAFF. CDR3 DNA: TGTGCCATCACCGGGGGACAGGGAGAGGGCACTGAAGCTTTCTTT.

This clonotype was detected only a few times. The CDR3 DNA sequence: TGCGCCAGCAGTGGCACCTTGGGGGATTCACCCCTCCACTTT. Residues: CASSGTLGDSPLHF. The V call is TRBV5-1, the J call TRBJ1-6; TRBD1 might be the D (5 bases). This CDR3 is 14 amino acids long. V dropped 5 bases and J dropped 8 bases, with 14 bases sitting between them. The germline CDR1 and CDR2 sequences are SGHRS and YFSETQ.

This clonotype was observed at least ten times. J is TRBJ2-3 and V is TRBV5-6; no firm D call. Trimming removed 4 bases from V and 8 bases from J, with 8 bases in between. CDR3 length equals 11 residues. Germline V gene data show CDR1 as SGHDT and CDR2 as YYEEEE. CDR3 DNA sequence: TGTGCCAGCAGCGGGCTGGGTACGCAGTATTTT. Translation: CASSGLGTQYF. Using reference TRBV5-6 and TRBJ2-3 for the parts outside the CDR3, the full variable domain is DAGVTQSPTHLIKTRGQQVTLRCSPKSGHDTVSWYQQALGQGPQFIFQYYEEEERQRGNFPDRFSGHQFPNYSSELNVNALLLGDSALYLCASSGLGTQYFGPGTRLTVL.

This clonotype was seen repeatedly, ten times or more. This CDR3 reads CASSVNTGELFF. For the CDR3, the DNA is TGTGCCAGCAGTGTCAACACCGGGGAGCTGTTTTTT. The V and J genes are TRBV9 and TRBJ2-2; D unresolved. V shed 5 bases and J shed 2 bases, with 4 bases lying between them. This CDR3 contains 12 residues. The germline V gene has CDR1 SGDLS and CDR2 YYNGEE. Drawing the rest from reference TRBV9 and TRBJ2-2, the complete variable domain is DSGVTQTPKHLITATGQRVTLRCSPRSGDLSVYWYQQSLDQGLQFLIQYYNGEERAKGNILERFSAQQFPDLHSELNLSSLELGDSALYFCASSVNTGELFFGEGSRLTVL.

The chain uses TRBV7-9 and TRBJ1-4; D perhaps matches TRBD1 (6 bases). The CDR3 is 16 residues long. The germline V and J ends were trimmed by 4 bases and 3 bases, with 15 bases remaining between them. Per germline, CDR1 SEHNR and CDR2 FQNEAQ (reference sequence). CDR3 DNA sequence: TGTGCCAGCAGCTCAGGGGACGGCGGGGCTAATGAAAAACTGTTTTTT. It translates to CASSSGDGGANEKLFF.

This clonotype showed up just a few times. The chain joins TRBV4-1 to TRBJ2-3; TRBD1 or TRBD2 may be the D gene (5 bases each). Per germline, CDR1 MGHRA and CDR2 YSYEKL. V was trimmed by 8 bases and J by 4 bases, leaving 13 bases between them. The CDR3 runs 13 residues. The CDR3, as DNA: TGCGCCAGCGCAGGGAGCCCTCCAGATACGCAGTATTTT. This sequence encodes CASAGSPPDTQYF.

This sequence joins TRBV3-1 and TRBJ2-7; D might be TRBD1 (5 bases). The V end was cut by 4 bases, the J end by 2 bases, with 9 bases between. The CDR3 has 13 residues. The germline gives CDR1 LGHDT, CDR2 YNNKEL (reference sequence). The CDR3 sequence: CASSPATAYEQYF. The CDR3 region has the DNA TGTGCCAGCAGCCCCGCGACAGCCTACGAGCAGTACTTC.

The table lists this clonotype with a few counts. The chain carries TRBV5-1 and TRBJ2-7; 9 positions agree with TRBD1. V shed 0 bases and J 4 bases; nucleotides not matched to a gene: 5. Germline V gene lookup returns CDR1 SGHRS and CDR2 YFSETQ. This CDR3 spans 15 amino acids. This CDR3 reads CASSLVTGGIYEQYF. The CDR3 region has the DNA TGCGCCAGCAGCTTGGTAACAGGGGGCATATACGAGCAGTACTTC. Using reference TRBV5-1 and TRBJ2-7 for the parts outside the CDR3, the full variable domain is KAGVTQTPRYLIKTRGQQVTLSCSPISGHRSVSWYQQTPGQGLQFLFEYFSETQRNKGNFPGRFSGRQFSNSRSEMNVSTLELGDSALYLCASSLVTGGIYEQYFGPGTRLTVT.

The rearrangement joins TRBV29-1 to TRBJ1-6; no reliable D call. The CDR3 runs to 13 residues. Germline loops: CDR1 SQVTM, CDR2 ANQGSEA. The V end was cut by 7 bases, the J end by 7 bases, with 14 bases between. This CDR3 reads CSAGEGRNSPLHF. The CDR3 bases are TGCAGCGCTGGGGAGGGTAGGAATTCACCCCTCCACTTT.

This chain connects TRBV5-1 to TRBJ2-2; possibly TRBD1 or TRBD2 for D (6 bases each). Germline values: CDR1 SGHRS, CDR2 YFSETQ. The CDR3 spans 15 residues. The V gene lost 5 bases and the J gene lost 3 bases, with 14 bases spanning the gap. CDR3 amino acids: CASRQGGMYTGELFF. DNA of the CDR3: TGCGCCAGCAGACAGGGAGGAATGTACACCGGGGAGCTGTTTTTT.

This clonotype has just a few counts. The chain is built from TRBV6-5 and TRBJ1-1, with no clear D. The CDR3 length is 13 residues. The germline gives CDR1 MNHEY, CDR2 SVGAGI. Trimming stripped 3 bases from V and 5 bases from J, with 10 bases between. CDR3 residues: CASSYGYETEAFF. In nucleotides, the CDR3 is TGTGCCAGCAGTTATGGATACGAAACTGAAGCTTTCTTT.

This clonotype was detected only a few times. The chain has TRBV7-8 and TRBJ2-1; TRBD1 is a possible D gene (5 bases). This CDR3 has 13 amino acids. Germline V gene data show CDR1 as SGHVS and CDR2 as FQNEAQ. V lost 3 bases to trimming and J lost 10 bases, with 13 bases between them. The DNA of the CDR3 is TGTGCCAGCAGCTTCGACAGCTTCGGGGAGCAGTTCTTC. It yields the protein CASSFDSFGEQFF.

V gene TRBV27 combines with J gene TRBJ1-2, with 9 bases lining up with TRBD1. CDR3 size: 13 residues. Unmatched junction bases numbered 9, after V lost 11 bases and J lost 5 bases. CDR1 and CDR2 (germline): MNHEY, SMNVEV (reference sequence). CDR3: CAAHRGPGYGYTF. CDR3 DNA: TGTGCCGCACACAGGGGGCCCGGTTATGGCTACACCTTC.

This clonotype was seen a few times. The chain combines TRBV10-3 with TRBJ2-1, with a possible D match to TRBD1 (6 bases). The CDR3 sequence is 14 residues long. Trimming cost V 10 bases and J 2 bases, with 15 bases left between them. Germline CDR1 and CDR2: ENHRY and SYGVKD. In DNA, the CDR3 is TGTGCCACGACAGGTTCTTACACCTACAATGAGCAGTTCTTC. This encodes CATTGSYTYNEQFF.

The V call is TRBV10-3, the J call TRBJ2-5, with a weak D call TRBD1 (5 bases). The CDR3 is 13 residues long. In germline, CDR1 is ENHRY, CDR2 SYGVKD. The germline V and J ends were trimmed by 7 bases and 3 bases, with 12 bases remaining between them. CDR3 nucleotides: TGTGCCATCACGAAAGACAGAGAAGAGACCCAGTACTTC. The encoded protein is CAITKDREETQYF.